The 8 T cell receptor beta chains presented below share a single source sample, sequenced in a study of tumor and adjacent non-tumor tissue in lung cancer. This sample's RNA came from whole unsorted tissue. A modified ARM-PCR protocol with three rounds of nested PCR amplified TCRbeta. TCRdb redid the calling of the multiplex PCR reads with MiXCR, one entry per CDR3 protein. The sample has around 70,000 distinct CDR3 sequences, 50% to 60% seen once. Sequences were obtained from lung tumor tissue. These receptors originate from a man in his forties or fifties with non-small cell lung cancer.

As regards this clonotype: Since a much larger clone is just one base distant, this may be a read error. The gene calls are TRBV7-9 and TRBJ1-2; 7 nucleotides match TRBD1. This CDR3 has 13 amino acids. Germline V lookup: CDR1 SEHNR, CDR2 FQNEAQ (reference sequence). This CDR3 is CASSTGQPYDYTF. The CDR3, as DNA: TGTGCCAGCAGCACGGGACAGCCCTATGACTACACCTTC.

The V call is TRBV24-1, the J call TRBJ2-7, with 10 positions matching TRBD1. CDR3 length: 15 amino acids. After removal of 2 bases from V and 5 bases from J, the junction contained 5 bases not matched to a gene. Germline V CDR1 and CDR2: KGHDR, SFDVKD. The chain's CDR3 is CATSDSRDRGHEQYF. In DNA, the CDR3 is TGTGCCACCAGTGATTCCCGGGACAGGGGCCACGAGCAGTACTTC.

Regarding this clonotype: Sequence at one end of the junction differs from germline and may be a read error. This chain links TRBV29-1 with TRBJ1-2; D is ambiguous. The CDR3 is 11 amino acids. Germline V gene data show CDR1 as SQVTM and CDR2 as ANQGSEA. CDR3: CSVIYGNGYIF. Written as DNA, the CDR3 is TGCAGCGTTATATATGGGAATGGCTACATCTTC.

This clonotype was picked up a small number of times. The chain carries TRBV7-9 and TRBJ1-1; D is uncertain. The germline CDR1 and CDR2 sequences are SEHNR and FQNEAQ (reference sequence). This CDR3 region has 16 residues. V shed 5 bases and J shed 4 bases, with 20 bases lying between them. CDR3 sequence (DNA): TGTGCCAGCAGCCCCTATCTAGGAGTAAGCCGCACTGAAGCTTTCTTT. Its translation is CASSPYLGVSRTEAFF.

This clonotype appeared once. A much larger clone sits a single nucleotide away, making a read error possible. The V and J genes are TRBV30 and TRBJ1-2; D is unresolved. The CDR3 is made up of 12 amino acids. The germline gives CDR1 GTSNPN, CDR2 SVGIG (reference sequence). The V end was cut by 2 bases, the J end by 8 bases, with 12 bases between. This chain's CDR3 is CAWSSSLGGYTF. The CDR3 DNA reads TGTGCCTGGAGTTCAAGCCTCGGGGGCTACACCTTC.

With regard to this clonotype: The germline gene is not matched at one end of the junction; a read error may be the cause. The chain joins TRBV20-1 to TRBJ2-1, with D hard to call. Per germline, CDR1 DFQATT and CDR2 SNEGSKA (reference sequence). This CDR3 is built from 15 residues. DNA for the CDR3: TGCAGTGCTAGAGGGCAGAAAAGCTCCTACAATGGGCAGTTCTTC. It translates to CSARGQKSSYNGQFF.

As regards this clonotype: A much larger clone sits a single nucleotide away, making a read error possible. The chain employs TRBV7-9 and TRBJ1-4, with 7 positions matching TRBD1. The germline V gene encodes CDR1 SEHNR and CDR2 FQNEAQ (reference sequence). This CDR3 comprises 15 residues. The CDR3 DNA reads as TGTGCCAGCAGCCTGATGACAGGGCGGGTTGAAAAACTGGTTTTT. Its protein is CASSLMTGRVEKLVF. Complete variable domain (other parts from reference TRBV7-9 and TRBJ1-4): DTGVSQNPRHKITKRGQNVTFRCDPISEHNRLYWYRQTLGQGPEFLTYFQNEAQLEKSRLLSDRFSAERPKGSFSTLEIQRTEQGDSAMYLCASSLMTGRVEKLVFGSGTQLSVL.

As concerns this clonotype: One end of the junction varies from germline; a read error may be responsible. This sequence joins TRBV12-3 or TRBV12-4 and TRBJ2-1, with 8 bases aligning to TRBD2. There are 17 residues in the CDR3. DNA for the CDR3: TGTGCCGGTCGCTCCGGGTCAGGGACTAGGGGATACAAAGAGCAGTTCTTC. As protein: CAGRSGSGTRGYKEQFF.